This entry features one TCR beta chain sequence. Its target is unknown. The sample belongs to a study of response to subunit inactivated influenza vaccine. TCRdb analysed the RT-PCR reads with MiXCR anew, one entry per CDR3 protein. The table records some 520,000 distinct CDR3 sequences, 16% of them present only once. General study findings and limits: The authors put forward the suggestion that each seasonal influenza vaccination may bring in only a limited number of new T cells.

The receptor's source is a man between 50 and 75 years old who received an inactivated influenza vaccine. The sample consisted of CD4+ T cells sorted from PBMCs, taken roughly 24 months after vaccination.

CDR3 nucleotides: TGCAGCGTTGTCTCCCTGAACACTGAAGCTTTCTTT. Residues: CSVVSLNTEAFF. The chain links TRBV29-1 to TRBJ1-1; no clear D gene. CDR1 and CDR2 from the germline V gene are SQVTM and ANQGSEA. The CDR3 is 12 residues long. V was shortened by 4 bases and J by 0 bases, with 6 bases between the two germline ends.